This paragraph reports one T cell receptor (beta chain). This specimen comes from a study of blood T cell repertoires in COVID-19. Overall study: Samples came from the United States, Italy and Spain, spanning acute and convalescent COVID-19. In each case, the material was cDNA or gDNA derived from T cells, B-cell-depleted T cells, or PBMCs.

Per the original methods: Amplification from reference gene primers served as the basis for estimated nucleated cell counts. The data were produced by immunoSEQ multiplex PCR, yet TCRdb's version contains in-frame clones alone and is incomplete. The V and J calls and the clone size are those of that table, but D and trimming were determined from the DNA. The sample lists around 260,000 clones, roughly 85% occurring once. CDR1 MNHEY and CDR2 SVGEGT come from the germline V gene. Trimming shortened V by 0 bases and J by 5 bases, and 14 bases separated the two germline ends. CDR3 size: 16 residues. Sequences were obtained from peripheral blood. The V gene is TRBV6-2 or TRBV6-3, the J gene TRBJ2-4; tentative D call: TRBD2 (5 bases). The TCR sequence derives from a man aged 55 to 70 who had recovered from COVID-19. CDR3 nucleotides: TGTGCCAGCAGTTACTCTCTAGGTAGCGTAGAAAACATTCAGTACTTC. Translation gives CASSYSLGSVENIQYF.